The clone carrying this T cell receptor beta chain occurred many times. Trimming pared 6 bases from V and 4 bases from J, leaving 7 bases between. The germline V gene has CDR1 MDHEN and CDR2 SYDVKM. This CDR3 has 12 residues. Library preparation tagged each individual cDNA molecule with a unique molecular identifier. Under the authors' procedure: Sequenced samples showed a median of approximately 96,000 TCRs each, with counts running from around 25,000 to 690,000. Via MiXCR, TCRdb re-called the RACE reads, giving one row per CDR3 protein. TCRdb assigned the V and J calls; the authors' analysis was not used. Of about 120,000 distinct CDR3 sequences in the sample, about 12% were seen once. This specimen comes from a study of human T cells and chemical hapten exposure. Regarding time point: patch test 1, 2 weeks after DPC sensitization. Treatment reported: therapeutic diphenylcyclopropenone sensitization with weekly scalp DPC.

The V and J genes are TRBV28 and TRBJ1-3; D might be TRBD1 (6 bases). The TCR was taken from a woman aged 50 to 60 with alopecia areata. Some clones in this sample may be carry-over from other donors' samples. The specimen was whole blood, collected in connection with sensitization to the hapten diphenylcyclopropenone (DPC). CDR3 DNA sequence: TGTGCCAGCAGACAGGGAGGAAACACCATATATTTT. This codes for CASRQGGNTIYF. The full variable domain, completed using reference TRBV28 and TRBJ1-3, is DVKVTQSSRYLVKRTGEKVFLECVQDMDHENMFWYRQDPGLGLRLIYFSYDVKMKEKGDIPEGYSVSREKKERFSLILESASTNQTSMYLCASRQGGNTIYFGEGSWLTVV.